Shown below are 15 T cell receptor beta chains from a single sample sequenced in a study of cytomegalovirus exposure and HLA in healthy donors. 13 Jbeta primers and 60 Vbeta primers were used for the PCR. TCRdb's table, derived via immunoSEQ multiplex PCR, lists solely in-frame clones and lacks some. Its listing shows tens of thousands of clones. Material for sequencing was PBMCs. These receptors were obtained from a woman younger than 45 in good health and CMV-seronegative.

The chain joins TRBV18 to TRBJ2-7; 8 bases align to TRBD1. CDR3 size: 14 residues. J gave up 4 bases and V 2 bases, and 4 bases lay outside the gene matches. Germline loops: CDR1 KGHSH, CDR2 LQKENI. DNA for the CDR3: TGTGCCAGCTCACCAGGGACAGGAGTTTACGAGCAGTACTTC. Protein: CASSPGTGVYEQYF.

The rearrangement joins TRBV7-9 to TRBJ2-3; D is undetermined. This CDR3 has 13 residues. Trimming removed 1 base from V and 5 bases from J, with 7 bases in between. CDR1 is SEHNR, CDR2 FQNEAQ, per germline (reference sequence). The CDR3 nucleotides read TGTGCCAGCAGCTTAGGAGCCATAGATACGCAGTATTTT. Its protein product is CASSLGAIDTQYF.

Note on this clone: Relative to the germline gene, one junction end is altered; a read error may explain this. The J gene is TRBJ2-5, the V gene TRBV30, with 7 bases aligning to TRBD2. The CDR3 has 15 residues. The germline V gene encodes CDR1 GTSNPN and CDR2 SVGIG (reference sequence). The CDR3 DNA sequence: TGTGCCGGGAGTGGGACGGGACTACCTAGAGAAAGCCAGTACTTC. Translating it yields CAGSGTGLPRESQYF.

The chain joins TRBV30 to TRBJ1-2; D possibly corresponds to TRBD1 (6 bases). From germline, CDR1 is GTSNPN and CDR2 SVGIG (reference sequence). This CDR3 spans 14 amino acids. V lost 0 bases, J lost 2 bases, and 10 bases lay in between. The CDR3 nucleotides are TGTGCCTGGAGTGTACTGGGACAAAACTATGGCTACACCTTC. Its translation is CAWSVLGQNYGYTF.

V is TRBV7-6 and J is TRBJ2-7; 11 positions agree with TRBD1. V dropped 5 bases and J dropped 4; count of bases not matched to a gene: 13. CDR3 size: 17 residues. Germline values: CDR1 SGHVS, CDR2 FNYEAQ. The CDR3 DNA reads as TGTGCCAGCAGCCCGCAGAGGGGCGGGACAGGGGGTTACGAGCAGTACTTC. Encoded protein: CASSPQRGGTGGYEQYF.

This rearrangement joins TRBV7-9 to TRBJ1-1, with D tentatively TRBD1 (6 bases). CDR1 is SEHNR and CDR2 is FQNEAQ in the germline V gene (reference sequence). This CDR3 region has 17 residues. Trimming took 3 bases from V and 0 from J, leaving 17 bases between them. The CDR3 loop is CASSLDTKQGLNTEAFF. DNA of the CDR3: TGTGCCAGCAGCTTGGATACAAAACAGGGTTTGAACACTGAAGCTTTCTTT.

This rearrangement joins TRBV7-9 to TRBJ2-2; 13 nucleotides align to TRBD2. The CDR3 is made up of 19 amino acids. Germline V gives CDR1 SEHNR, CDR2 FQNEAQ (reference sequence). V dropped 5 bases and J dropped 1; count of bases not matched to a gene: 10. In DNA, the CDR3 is TGTGCCAGCAGCCCTCGATTGTGGACTAGCGGGAGGAACACCGGGGAGCTGTTTTTT. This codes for CASSPRLWTSGRNTGELFF.

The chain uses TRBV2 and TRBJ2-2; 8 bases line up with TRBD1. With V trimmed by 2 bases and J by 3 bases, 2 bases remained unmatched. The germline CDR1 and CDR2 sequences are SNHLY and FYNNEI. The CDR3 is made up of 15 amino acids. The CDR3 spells CASSEQGADTGELFF. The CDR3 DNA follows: TGTGCCAGCAGTGAACAGGGGGCCGACACCGGGGAGCTGTTTTTT.

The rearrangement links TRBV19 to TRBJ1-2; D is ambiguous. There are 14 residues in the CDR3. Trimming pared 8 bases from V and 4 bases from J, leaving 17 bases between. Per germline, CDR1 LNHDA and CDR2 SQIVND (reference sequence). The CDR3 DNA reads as TGTGCCAGTCGAAGAGCCGGGATCTTCTATGGCTACACCTTC. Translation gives CASRRAGIFYGYTF.

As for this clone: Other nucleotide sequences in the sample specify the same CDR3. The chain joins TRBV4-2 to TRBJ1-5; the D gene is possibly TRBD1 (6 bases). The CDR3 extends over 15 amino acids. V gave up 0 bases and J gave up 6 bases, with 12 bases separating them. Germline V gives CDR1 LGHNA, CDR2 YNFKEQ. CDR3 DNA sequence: TGTGCCAGCAGCCAAGACGGCGGGGGCGGTCAGCCCCAGCATTTT. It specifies CASSQDGGGGQPQHF.

The CDR3 sequence is CASSGQGVTGELFF. The CDR3, as DNA: TGTGCCAGCAGCGGACAGGGCGTGACCGGGGAGCTGTTTTTT. The V gene is TRBV6-1, the J gene TRBJ2-2; 8 bases line up with TRBD1. The germline V gene encodes CDR1 MNHNS and CDR2 SASEGT. This CDR3 region has 14 residues. The V segment lost 6 bases and the J segment 5 bases; nucleotides outside the gene matches: 5.

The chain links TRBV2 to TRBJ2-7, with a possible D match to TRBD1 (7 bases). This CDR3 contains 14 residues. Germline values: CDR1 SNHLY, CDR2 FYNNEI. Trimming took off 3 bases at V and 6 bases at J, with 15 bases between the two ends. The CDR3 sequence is CASSDRGVLREQYF. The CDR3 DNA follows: TGTGCCAGCAGTGACAGGGGGGTTCTCCGCGAGCAGTACTTC.

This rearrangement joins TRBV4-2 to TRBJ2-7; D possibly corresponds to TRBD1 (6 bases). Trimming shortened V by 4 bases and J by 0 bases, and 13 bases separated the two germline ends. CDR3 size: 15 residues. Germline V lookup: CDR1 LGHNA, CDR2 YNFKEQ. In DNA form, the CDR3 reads TGTGCCAGCAGCCCCGGACAGCGCAGCTCCTACGAGCAGTACTTC. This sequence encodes CASSPGQRSSYEQYF.

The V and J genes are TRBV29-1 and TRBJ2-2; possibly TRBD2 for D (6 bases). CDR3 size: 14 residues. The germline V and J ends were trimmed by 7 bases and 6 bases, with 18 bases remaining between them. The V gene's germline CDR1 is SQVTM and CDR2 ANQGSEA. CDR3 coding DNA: TGCAGCGGAGGCGCGAGACCGGGGGCCGGGGAGCTGTTTTTT. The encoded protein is CSGGARPGAGELFF.

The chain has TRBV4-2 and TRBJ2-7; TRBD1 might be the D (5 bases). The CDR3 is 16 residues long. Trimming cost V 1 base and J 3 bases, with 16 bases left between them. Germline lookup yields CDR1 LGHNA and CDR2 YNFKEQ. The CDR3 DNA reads TGTGCCAGCAGCCAAGGACCCAGGGTTTCGGGCTACGAGCAGTACTTC. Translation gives CASSQGPRVSGYEQYF.